One and the same sample provided the 6 T cell receptor beta chains below, sequenced in a study of blood T cell repertoires in COVID-19. Clones were sequenced by immunoSEQ multiplex PCR, and TCRdb holds only the in-frame ones, with some missing. The sample has just under 350,000 clones; around nine tenths are singletons. The sample was peripheral blood. These receptor sequences come from a woman between 18 and 29 years old who had recovered from COVID-19.

Only one count was recorded for this clone. The V and J genes are TRBV6-2 or TRBV6-3 and TRBJ2-5, with 8 nucleotides matching TRBD2. V was pared by 4 bases and J by 2 bases, with 12 bases of the junction left unmatched. In germline, CDR1 is MNHEY, CDR2 SVGEGT. This CDR3 contains 17 residues. The CDR3: CASSFLVSGRGQETQYF. The CDR3 DNA reads as TGTGCCAGCAGTTTTTTGGTCTCCGGGAGGGGGCAAGAGACCCAGTACTTC.

The chain uses TRBV6-5 and TRBJ1-1; D ambiguous. CDR1 is MNHEY and CDR2 is SVGAGI in the germline V gene. V lost 6 bases and J 4 bases, leaving 12 bases between the germline ends. This CDR3 is 13 amino acids long. This CDR3 is CASSQRGTTEAFF. The CDR3 nucleotides read TGTGCCAGCAGCCAACGGGGAACCACTGAAGCTTTCTTT.

The genes are TRBV5-1 and TRBJ1-4; D unclear. Looked up from germline, CDR1 is SGHRS and CDR2 is YFSETQ. V was cut by 0 bases and J by 0 bases, with 9 bases left in between. The CDR3 runs to 16 residues. The CDR3 is CASSLVGSPTNEKLFF. The CDR3 coding sequence is TGCGCCAGCAGCTTGGTTGGCTCGCCAACTAATGAAAAACTGTTTTTT.

V usage is TRBV4-1 and J usage is TRBJ1-1; maybe TRBD1 (5 bases). There are 15 residues in the CDR3. The germline V gene has CDR1 MGHRA and CDR2 YSYEKL. Trimming cost V 1 base and J 4 bases, with 13 bases left between them. DNA for the CDR3: TGCGCCAGCAGCCAAGTACTTAGGGGTATCACTGAAGCTTTCTTT. It is translated as CASSQVLRGITEAFF.

The chain carries TRBV6-5 and TRBJ2-7; D is ambiguous. CDR1 is MNHEY and CDR2 is SVGAGI in the germline V gene. This CDR3 is 14 amino acids long. V was shortened by 0 bases and J by 2 bases, with 8 bases between the two germline ends. The CDR3, as DNA: TGTGCCAGCAGTTACTCCAAGCAGGCCTACGAGCAGTACGTC. Protein: CASSYSKQAYEQYV.

The chain uses TRBV24-1 and TRBJ2-2; 9 bases map to TRBD1. The V segment lost 2 bases and the J segment 3 bases; nucleotides outside the gene matches: 6. CDR1 is KGHDR and CDR2 is SFDVKD in the germline V gene. The CDR3 loop spans 17 amino acids. This CDR3 is CATSDSQDRGHTGELFF. CDR3 DNA sequence: TGTGCCACCAGTGATTCTCAGGACAGGGGCCACACCGGGGAGCTGTTTTTT.